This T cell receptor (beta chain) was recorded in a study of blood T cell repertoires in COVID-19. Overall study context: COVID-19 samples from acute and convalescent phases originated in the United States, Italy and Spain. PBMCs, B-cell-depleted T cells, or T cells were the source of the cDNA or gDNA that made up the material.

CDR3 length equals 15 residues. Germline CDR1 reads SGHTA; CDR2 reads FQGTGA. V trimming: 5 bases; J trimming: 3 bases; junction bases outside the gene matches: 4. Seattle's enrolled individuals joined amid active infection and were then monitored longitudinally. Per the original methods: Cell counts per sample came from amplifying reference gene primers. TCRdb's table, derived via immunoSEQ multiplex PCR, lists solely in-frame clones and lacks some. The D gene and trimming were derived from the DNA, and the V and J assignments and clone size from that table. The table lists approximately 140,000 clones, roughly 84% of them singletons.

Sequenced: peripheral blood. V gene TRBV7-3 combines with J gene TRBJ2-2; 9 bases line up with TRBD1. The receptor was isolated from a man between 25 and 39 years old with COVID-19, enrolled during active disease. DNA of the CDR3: TGTGCCAGCAGCCTACAGGGGGCGGACACCGGGGAGCTGTTTTTT. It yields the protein CASSLQGADTGELFF. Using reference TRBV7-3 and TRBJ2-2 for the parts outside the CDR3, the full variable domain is GAGVSQTPSNKVTEKGKYVELRCDPISGHTALYWYRQSLGQGPEFLIYFQGTGAADDSGLPNDRFFAVRPEGSVSTLKIQRTERGDSAVYLCASSLQGADTGELFFGEGSRLTVL.